The T cell receptor (beta chain) under discussion was sequenced for a study of T cell clones after liver transplantation. Study details: Draws occurred before transplant, before withdrawal, and after complete or failed withdrawal.

The CDR3 covers 15 residues. Germline assignment: CDR1 SGHRS and CDR2 YFSETQ. The germline V and J ends were trimmed by 1 base and 3 bases, with 10 bases remaining between them. Repertoires were generated with immunoSEQ multiplex PCR, while TCRdb's copy carries only in-frame clones and drops some. The sample yields roughly 120,000 clones, 90% seen once. Material: CD4+ T cells from blood, obtained 12 months after liver transplant. This sequence originates from a human patient who received a liver transplant. Some T cells may be transferred from the graft donor. The chain joins TRBV5-1 to TRBJ2-2; D remains ambiguous. The CDR3, as DNA: TGCGCCAGCAGCTTGTCAGGCAAAGACACCGGGGAGCTGTTTTTT. As protein: CASSLSGKDTGELFF.